Only one count was recorded for the clone carrying this TCR beta chain. The record originates from a study of blood T cell repertoires in COVID-19. As for the study in general: COVID-19 samples, acute and convalescent, were from the United States, Italy and Spain. In each case, the material was cDNA or gDNA derived from T cells, B-cell-depleted T cells, or PBMCs.

V shed 3 bases and J shed 0 bases, with 15 bases lying between them. The CDR3 loop spans 17 amino acids. In germline, CDR1 is LNHDA, CDR2 SQIVND (reference sequence). Per the original data handling: Amplification from reference gene primers served as the basis for estimated nucleated cell counts. Method: immunoSEQ multiplex PCR; TCRdb's copy keeps in-frame clones and lacks some. V, J and clone size were drawn from that table, and D and trimming were deduced from the DNA. This sample yields some 110,000 clones, of which around 85% are seen a single time; about 2.5% belongs to the top ten. Source material: peripheral blood. The V call is TRBV19, the J call TRBJ2-1; D is possibly TRBD1 (5 bases). The sequence came from a man in his fifties with acute or convalescent COVID-19. CDR3 nucleotides: TGTGCCAGTAGTATCCGCCAGGGTGTAAGCTCCTACAATGAGCAGTTCTTC. Its protein is CASSIRQGVSSYNEQFF.